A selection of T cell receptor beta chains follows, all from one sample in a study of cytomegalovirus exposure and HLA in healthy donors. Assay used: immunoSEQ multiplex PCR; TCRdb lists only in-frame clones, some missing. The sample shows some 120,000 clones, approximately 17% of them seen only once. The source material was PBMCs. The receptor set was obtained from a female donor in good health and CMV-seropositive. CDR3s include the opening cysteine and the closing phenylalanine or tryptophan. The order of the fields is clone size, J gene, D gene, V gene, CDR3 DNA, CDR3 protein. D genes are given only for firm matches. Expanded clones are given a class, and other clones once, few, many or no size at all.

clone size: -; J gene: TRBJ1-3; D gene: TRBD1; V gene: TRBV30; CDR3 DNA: TGTGCCTGGATGGACAGGGACTCTGGAAACACCATATATTTT; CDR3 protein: CAWMDRDSGNTIYF
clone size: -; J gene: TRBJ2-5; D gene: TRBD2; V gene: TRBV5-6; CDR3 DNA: TGTGCCAGCAGCTGGGCGGGACTAGCGGGAGAGACCCAGTACTTC; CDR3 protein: CASSWAGLAGETQYF
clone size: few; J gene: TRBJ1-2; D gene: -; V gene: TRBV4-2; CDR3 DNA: TGTGCCAGCAGCCCCGGGCGGGGAGACGGCTACACCTTC; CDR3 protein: CASSPGRGDGYTF
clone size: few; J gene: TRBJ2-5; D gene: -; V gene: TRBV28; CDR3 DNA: TGTGCCAGCAGTTTAGGCCGTCTAACAGCCAAAGAGACCCAGTACTTC; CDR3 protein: CASSLGRLTAKETQYF
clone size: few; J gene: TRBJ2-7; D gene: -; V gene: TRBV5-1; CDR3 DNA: TGCGCCAGCAGCTTGGAACAGATCTACGAGCAGTACTTC; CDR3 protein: CASSLEQIYEQYF
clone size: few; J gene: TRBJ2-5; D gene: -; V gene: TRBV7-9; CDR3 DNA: TGTGCCAGCAGCCAAGCCGCCGCCAAGACCCAGTACTTC; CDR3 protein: CASSQAAAKTQYF
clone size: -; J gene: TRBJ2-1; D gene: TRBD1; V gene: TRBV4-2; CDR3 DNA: TGTGCCAGCTCCCAAAGGGGTAGCGGACAGGGGTCCTACAATGAGCAGTTCTTC; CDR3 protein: CASSQRGSGQGSYNEQFF
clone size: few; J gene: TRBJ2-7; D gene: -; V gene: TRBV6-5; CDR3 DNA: TGTGCCAGCAGTTACGGCGGAAGGAGCTCCTACGAGCAGTACTTC; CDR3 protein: CASSYGGRSSYEQYF
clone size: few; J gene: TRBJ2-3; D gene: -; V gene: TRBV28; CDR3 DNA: TGTGCCAGCAGTTCCTCGTTGTATACGCAGTATTTT; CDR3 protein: CASSSSLYTQYF
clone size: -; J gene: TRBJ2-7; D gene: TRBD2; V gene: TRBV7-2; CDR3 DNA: TGTGCCAGCAGCTTAGTCGTCGGGGGGGTCCCCTACGAGCAGTACTTC; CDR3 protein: CASSLVVGGVPYEQYF
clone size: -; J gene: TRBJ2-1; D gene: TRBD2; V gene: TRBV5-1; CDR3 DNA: TGCGCCAGCAGGGATCTAGCGGGGGGCGGTGAGCAGTTCTTC; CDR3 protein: CASRDLAGGGEQFF
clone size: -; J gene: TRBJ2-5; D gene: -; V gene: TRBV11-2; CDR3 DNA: TGTGCCAGCACCTCCCAGGGAAGAGAGACCCAGTACTTC; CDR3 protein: CASTSQGRETQYF
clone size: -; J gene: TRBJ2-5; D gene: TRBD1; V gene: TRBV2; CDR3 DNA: TGTGCCAGCAGTGATCGGGACAGAACCCAGTACTTC; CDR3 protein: CASSDRDRTQYF
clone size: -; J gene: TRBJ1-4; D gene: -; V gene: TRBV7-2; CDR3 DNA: TGTGCCAGCAGCTTACAGGGTGAGGATGAAAAACTGTTTTTT; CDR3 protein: CASSLQGEDEKLFF
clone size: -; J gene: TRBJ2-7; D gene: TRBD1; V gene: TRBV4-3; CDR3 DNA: TGCGCCAGCAGTCCCGGACAGGACTACGAGCAGTACTTC; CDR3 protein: CASSPGQDYEQYF
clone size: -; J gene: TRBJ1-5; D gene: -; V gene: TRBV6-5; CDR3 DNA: TGTGCCAGCAGTGTTAATAGCAATCAGCCCCAGCATTTT; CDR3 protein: CASSVNSNQPQHF
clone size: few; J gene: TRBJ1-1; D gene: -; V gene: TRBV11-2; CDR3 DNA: TGTGCCAGCAGCTGGGGCGGGGGCGGCTGGGACACTGAAGCTTTCTTT; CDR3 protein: CASSWGGGGWDTEAFF
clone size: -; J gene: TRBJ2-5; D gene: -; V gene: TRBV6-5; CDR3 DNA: TGTGCCAGCAGTTACTCGGCAGGGATCACGAGAGAGACCCAGTACTTC; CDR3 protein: CASSYSAGITRETQYF
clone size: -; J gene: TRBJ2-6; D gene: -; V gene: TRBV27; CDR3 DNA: TGTGCCAGCAGTTTAGTCGGTACTGGGGCCAACGTCCTGACTTTC; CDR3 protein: CASSLVGTGANVLTF
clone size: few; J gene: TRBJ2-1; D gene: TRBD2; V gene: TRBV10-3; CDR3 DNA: TGTGCCATCAGTGACCCCTCCGGGCTAGCGGGAGGGCCCAGGGGGGATGAGCAGTTCTTC; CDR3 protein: CAISDPSGLAGGPRGDEQFF
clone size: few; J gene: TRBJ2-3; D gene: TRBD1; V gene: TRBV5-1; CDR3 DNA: TGCGCCAGCAGCTTGGAAGGAGACAGGGGGGGCACAGATACGCAGTATTTT; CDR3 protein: CASSLEGDRGGTDTQYF
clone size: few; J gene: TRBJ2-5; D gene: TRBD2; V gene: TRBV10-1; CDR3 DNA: TGCGCCAGCAGTGACTCGCTAGCGGGGGGTCGGGAGACCCAGTACTTC; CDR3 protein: CASSDSLAGGRETQYF
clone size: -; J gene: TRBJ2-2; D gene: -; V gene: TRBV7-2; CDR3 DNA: TGTGCCAGCAGCTTAGACGCCGGTTTGACCGGGGAGCTGTTTTTT; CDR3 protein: CASSLDAGLTGELFF
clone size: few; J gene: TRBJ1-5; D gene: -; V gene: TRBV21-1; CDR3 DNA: TGTGCCAGCGCTAAGGACAGTCCCAATCAGCCCCAGCATTTT; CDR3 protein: CASAKDSPNQPQHF
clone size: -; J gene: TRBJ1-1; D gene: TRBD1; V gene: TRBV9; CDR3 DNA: TGTGCCAGCCCAGGGGGACAGGGGTGCACTGAAGCTTTCTTT; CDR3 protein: CASPGGQGCTEAFF
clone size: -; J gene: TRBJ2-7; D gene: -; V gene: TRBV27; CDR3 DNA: TGTGCCAGCAGTTTATATTGGGGGGATACCTACGAGCAGTACTTC; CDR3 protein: CASSLYWGDTYEQYF
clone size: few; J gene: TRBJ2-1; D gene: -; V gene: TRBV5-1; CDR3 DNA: TGCGCCAGCAGCTTATTCCAGGGGATTCACAACAATGAGCAGTTCTTC; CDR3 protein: CASSLFQGIHNNEQFF
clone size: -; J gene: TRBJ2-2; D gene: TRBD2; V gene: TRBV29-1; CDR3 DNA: TGCAGCGTTGAACGGGCGGGAGTTGGCACCGGGGAGCTGTTTTTT; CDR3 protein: CSVERAGVGTGELFF
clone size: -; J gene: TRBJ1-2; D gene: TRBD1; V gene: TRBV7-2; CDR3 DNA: TGTGCCAGCAGCTTATTTTCGGGACAGGACTATGGCTACACCTTC; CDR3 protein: CASSLFSGQDYGYTF
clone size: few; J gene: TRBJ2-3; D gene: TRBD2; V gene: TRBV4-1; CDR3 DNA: TGCGCCAGCAGCCGAAATCTGATATCCGGGGGGAGCACAGATACGCAGTATTTT; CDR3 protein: CASSRNLISGGSTDTQYF
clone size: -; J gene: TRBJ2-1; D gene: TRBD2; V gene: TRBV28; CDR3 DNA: TGTGCCAGCAGACGACCGGGACTAGCGGGATACAATGAGCAGTTCTTC; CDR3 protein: CASRRPGLAGYNEQFF
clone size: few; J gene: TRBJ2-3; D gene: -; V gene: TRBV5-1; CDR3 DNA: TGCGCCAGCAGCTCCTTAGAAGAGCAGTATTTT; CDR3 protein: CASSSLEEQYF
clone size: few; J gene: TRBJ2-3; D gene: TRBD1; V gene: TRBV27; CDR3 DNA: TGTGCCAGCAAGGGGGCGGCAGGTCGCACAGATACGCAGTATTTT; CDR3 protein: CASKGAAGRTDTQYF
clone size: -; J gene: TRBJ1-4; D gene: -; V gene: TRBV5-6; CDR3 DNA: TGTGCCAGCAGCTCGTTCGTCGGGTGGTGGGAAAAACTGTTTTTT; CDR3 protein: CASSSFVGWWEKLFF
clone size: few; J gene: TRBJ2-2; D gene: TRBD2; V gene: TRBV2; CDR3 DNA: TGTGCCAGCAGTGAACGGATTGTGGGAGGGTACACCGGGGAGCTGTTTTTT; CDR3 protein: CASSERIVGGYTGELFF
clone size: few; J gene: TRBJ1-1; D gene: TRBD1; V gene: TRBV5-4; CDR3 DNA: TGTGCCAGCAGCTTGGACGAACGGAACAGGGGGCTGACTGAAGCTTTCTTT; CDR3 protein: CASSLDERNRGLTEAFF
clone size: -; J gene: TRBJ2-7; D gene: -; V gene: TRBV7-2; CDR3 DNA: TGTGCCAGCAGCCTACGAGGTTACTCCTACGAGCAGTACTTC; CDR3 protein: CASSLRGYSYEQYF
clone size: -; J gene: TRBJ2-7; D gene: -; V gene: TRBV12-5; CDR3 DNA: TGTGCTAGTGGTTTGGGGACAATCTACGAGCAGTACTTC; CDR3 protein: CASGLGTIYEQYF
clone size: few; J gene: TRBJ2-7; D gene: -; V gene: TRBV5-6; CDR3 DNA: TGTGCCAGCAGCTTGGGGGGGGACGAGCAGTACTTC; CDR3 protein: CASSLGGDEQYF
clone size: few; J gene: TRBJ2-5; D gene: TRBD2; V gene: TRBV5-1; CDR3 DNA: TGCGCCAGCATGGTCGGGACTAGCGGGGGGACCCAAGAGACCCAGTACTTC; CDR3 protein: CASMVGTSGGTQETQYF
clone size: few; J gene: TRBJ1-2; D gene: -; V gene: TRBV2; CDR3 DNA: TGTGCCAGCAGGGATGAAGGGGCCTATGGCTACACCTTC; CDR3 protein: CASRDEGAYGYTF
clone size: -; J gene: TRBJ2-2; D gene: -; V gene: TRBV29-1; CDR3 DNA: TGCAGCGTTCCTTACGGGGCGGCAGGGGAAGGCGGGGAGCTGTTTTTT; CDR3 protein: CSVPYGAAGEGGELFF
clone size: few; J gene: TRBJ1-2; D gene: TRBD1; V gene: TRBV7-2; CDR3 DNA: TGTGCCAGCAGCAGTGAGGGGGCGGGCTACACCTTC; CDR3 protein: CASSSEGAGYTF
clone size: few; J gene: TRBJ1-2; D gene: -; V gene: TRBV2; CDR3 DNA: TGTGCCAGCGGGGACCAGGGGTTGGGTAATGGCTACACCTTC; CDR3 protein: CASGDQGLGNGYTF